This entry is about one TCR beta chain. The source of the sample is a study of blood T cell repertoires in COVID-19. The assay was immunoSEQ multiplex PCR, and TCRdb's table has in-frame clones only and misses some. Of approximately 110,000 clones detected, more than 70% appear once; the ten largest clones hold roughly 5.4%. Germline V gives CDR1 KGHSH, CDR2 LQKENI. Trimming took off 2 bases at V and 5 bases at J, with 10 bases between the two ends. The CDR3 covers 15 residues. The source is a human donor in a cohort sampled during active COVID-19. The V and J genes are TRBV18 and TRBJ1-6, with D perhaps matching TRBD1 (5 bases). Sample: peripheral blood. The chain's CDR3 is CASSPMTANNSPLHF. Here the CDR3 DNA reads TGTGCCAGCTCACCAATGACAGCAAATAATTCACCCCTCCACTTT.